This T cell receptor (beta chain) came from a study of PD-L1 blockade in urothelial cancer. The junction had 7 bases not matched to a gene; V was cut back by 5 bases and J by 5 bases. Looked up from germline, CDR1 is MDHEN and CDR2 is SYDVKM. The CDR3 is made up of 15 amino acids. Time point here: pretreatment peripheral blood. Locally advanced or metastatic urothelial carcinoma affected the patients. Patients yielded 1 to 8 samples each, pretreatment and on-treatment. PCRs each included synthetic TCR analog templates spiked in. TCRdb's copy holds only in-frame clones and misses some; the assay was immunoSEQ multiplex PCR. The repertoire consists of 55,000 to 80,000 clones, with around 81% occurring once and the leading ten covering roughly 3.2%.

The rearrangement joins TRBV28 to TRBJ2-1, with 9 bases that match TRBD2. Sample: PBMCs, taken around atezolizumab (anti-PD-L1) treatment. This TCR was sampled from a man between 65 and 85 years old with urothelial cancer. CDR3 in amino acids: CASSQGLAYNNEQFF. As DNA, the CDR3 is TGTGCCAGCAGTCAAGGACTAGCGTATAACAATGAGCAGTTCTTC. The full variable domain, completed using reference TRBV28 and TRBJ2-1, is DVKVTQSSRYLVKRTGEKVFLECVQDMDHENMFWYRQDPGLGLRLIYFSYDVKMKEKGDIPEGYSVSREKKERFSLILESASTNQTSMYLCASSQGLAYNNEQFFGPGTRLTVL.